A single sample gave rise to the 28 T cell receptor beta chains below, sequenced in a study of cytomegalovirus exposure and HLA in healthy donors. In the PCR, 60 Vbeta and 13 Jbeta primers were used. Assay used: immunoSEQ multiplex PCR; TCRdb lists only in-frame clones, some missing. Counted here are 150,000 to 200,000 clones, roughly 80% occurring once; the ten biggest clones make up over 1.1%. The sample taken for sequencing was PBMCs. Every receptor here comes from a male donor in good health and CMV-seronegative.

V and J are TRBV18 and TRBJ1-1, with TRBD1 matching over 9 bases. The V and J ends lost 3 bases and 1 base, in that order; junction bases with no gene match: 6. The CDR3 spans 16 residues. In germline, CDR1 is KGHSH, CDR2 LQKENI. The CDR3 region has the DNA TGTGCCAGCTCACCCGGACAGGGGAGAGGGAACACTGAAGCTTTCTTT. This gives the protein CASSPGQGRGNTEAFF.

The CDR3 loop is CASGRNSNQPQHF. The DNA for the CDR3 is TGTGCCAGCGGCAGGAATAGCAATCAGCCCCAGCATTTT. The chain links TRBV6-1 to TRBJ1-5; D call uncertain. This CDR3 is built from 13 residues. The V gene lost 8 bases and the J gene lost 0 bases, with 8 bases spanning the gap. The germline V gene encodes CDR1 MNHNS and CDR2 SASEGT.

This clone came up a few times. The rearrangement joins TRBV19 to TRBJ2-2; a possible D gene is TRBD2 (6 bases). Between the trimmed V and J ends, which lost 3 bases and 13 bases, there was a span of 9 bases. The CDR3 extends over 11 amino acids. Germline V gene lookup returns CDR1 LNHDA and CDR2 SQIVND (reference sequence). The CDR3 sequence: CASSMRGGLFF. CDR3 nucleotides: TGTGCCAGTAGTATGAGGGGAGGGCTGTTTTTT.

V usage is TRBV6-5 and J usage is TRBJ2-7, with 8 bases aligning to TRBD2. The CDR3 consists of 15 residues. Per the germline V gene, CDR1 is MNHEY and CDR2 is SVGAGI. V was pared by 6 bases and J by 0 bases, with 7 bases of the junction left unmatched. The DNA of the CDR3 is TGTGCCAGCAGAGCACATAGCGGGGACTCCTACGAGCAGTACTTC. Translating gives CASRAHSGDSYEQYF.

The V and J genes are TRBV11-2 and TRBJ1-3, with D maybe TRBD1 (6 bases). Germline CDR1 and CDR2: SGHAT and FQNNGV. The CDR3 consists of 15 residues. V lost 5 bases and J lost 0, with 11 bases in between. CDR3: CASSPTGGSGNTIYF. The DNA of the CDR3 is TGTGCCAGCAGCCCGACAGGAGGCTCTGGAAACACCATATATTTT.

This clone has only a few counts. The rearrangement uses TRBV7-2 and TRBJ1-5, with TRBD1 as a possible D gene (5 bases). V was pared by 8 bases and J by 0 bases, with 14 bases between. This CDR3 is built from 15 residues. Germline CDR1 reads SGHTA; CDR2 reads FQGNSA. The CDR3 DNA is TGTGCCAGCGCCTCCCGGGGACTTAGCAATCAGCCCCAGCATTTT. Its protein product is CASASRGLSNQPQHF.

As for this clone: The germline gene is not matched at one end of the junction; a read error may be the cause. CDR3 loop: CASSWGTGVSYEQYF. The CDR3 DNA sequence: TGTGCCAGCAGCTGGGGGACAGGAGTGTCCTATGAGCAGTACTTC. The V gene is TRBV11-3, the J gene TRBJ2-7; 8 positions agree with TRBD1. Germline V gives CDR1 SGHNT, CDR2 YENEEA. The CDR3 is 15 residues long.

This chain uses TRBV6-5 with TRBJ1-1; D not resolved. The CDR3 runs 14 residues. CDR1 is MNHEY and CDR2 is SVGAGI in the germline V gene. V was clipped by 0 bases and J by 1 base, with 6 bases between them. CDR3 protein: CASSYSGRNTEAFF. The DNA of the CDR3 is TGTGCCAGCAGTTACTCTGGCAGGAACACTGAAGCTTTCTTT.

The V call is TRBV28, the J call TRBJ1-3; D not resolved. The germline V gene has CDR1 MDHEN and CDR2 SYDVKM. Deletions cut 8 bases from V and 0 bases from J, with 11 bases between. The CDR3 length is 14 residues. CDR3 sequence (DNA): TGTGCCAGCTCAACGGGGAGCTCTGGAAACACCATATATTTT. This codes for CASSTGSSGNTIYF.

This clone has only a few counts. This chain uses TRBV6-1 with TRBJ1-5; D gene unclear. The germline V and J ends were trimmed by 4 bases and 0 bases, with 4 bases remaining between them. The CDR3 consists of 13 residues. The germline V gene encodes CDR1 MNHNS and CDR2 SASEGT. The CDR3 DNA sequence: TGTGCCAGCAGTGGTAATAGCAATCAGCCCCAGCATTTT. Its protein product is CASSGNSNQPQHF.

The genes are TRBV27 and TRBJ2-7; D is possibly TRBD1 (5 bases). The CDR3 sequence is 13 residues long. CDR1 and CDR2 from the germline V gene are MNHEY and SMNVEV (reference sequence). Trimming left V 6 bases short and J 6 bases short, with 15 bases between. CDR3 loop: CASRETGEIEQYF. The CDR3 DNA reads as TGTGCCAGCAGAGAAACAGGAGAAATCGAGCAGTACTTC.

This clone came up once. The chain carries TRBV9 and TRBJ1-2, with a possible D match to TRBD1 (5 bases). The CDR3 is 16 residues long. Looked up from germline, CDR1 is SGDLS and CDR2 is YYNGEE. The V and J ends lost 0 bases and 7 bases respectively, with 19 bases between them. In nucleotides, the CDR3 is TGTGCCAGCAGCGTAGCCCCCCGGGGGGGTCAGCCTGGCTACACCTTC. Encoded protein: CASSVAPRGGQPGYTF.

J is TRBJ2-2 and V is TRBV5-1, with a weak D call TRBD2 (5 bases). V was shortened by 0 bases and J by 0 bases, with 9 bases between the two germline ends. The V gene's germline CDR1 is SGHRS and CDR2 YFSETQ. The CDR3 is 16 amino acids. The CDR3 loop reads CASSLEGGSNTGELFF. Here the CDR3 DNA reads TGCGCCAGCAGCTTGGAGGGCGGGTCGAACACCGGGGAGCTGTTTTTT. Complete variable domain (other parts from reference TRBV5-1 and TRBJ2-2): KAGVTQTPRYLIKTRGQQVTLSCSPISGHRSVSWYQQTPGQGLQFLFEYFSETQRNKGNFPGRFSGRQFSNSRSEMNVSTLELGDSALYLCASSLEGGSNTGELFFGEGSRLTVL.

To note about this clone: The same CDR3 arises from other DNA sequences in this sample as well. The CDR3 is CASSSGTNTEAFF. The CDR3 nucleotides read TGTGCCAGCAGCTCGGGGACAAACACTGAAGCTTTCTTT. This sequence joins TRBV7-3 and TRBJ1-1; TRBD1 might be the D (6 bases). The CDR3 extends over 13 amino acids. Trimming pared 4 bases from V and 2 bases from J, leaving 8 bases between. In germline, CDR1 is SGHTA, CDR2 FQGTGA.

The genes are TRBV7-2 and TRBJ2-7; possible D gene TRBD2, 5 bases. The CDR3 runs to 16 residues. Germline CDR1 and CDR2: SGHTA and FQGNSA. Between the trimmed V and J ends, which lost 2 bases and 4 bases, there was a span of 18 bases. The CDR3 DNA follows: TGTGCCAGCAGCTTAACTACTAGTTCATCCCCGTACGAGCAGTACTTC. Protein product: CASSLTTSSSPYEQYF.

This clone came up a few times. The CDR3 bases are TGTGCCAGCAGCGTAAACTGGGACAGCACGCACGGGGAGCTGTTTTTT. Its translation: CASSVNWDSTHGELFF. This chain joins TRBV9 and TRBJ2-2; 7 bases fit TRBD1. Germline V gene data show CDR1 as SGDLS and CDR2 as YYNGEE. V lost 1 base, J lost 7 bases, and 10 bases stayed unmatched. This CDR3 spans 16 amino acids.

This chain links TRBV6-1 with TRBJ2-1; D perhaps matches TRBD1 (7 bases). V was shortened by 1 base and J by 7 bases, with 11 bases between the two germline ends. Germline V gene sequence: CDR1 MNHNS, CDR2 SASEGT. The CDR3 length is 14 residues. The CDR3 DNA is TGTGCCAGCAGTGAAGTACCAGGGGGGAATGAGCAGTTCTTC. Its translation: CASSEVPGGNEQFF.

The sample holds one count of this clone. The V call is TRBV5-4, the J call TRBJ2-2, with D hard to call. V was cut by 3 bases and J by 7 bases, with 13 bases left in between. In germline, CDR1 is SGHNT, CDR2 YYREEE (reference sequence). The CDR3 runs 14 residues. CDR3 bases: TGTGCCAGCAGCTCCTCGAACAGCCTCGGGGAGCTGTTTTTT. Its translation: CASSSSNSLGELFF. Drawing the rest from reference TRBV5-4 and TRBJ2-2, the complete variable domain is ETGVTQSPTHLIKTRGQQVTLRCSSQSGHNTVSWYQQALGQGPQFIFQYYREEENGRGNFPPRFSGLQFPNYSSELNVNALELDDSALYLCASSSSNSLGELFFGEGSRLTVL.

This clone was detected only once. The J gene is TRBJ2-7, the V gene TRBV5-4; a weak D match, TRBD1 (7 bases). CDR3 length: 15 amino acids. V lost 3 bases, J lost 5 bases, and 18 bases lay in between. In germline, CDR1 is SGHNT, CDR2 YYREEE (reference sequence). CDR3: CASSSPTEGADEQYF. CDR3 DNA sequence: TGTGCCAGCAGCTCCCCGACGGAGGGGGCCGACGAGCAGTACTTC.

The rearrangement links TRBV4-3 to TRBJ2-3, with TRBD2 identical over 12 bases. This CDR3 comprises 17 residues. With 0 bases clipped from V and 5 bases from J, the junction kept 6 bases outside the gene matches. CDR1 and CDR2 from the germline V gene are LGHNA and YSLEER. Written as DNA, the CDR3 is TGCGCCAGCAGCCAAGAACCTAGCGGGGGGGCAGGAGATACGCAGTATTTT. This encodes CASSQEPSGGAGDTQYF.

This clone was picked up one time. This chain's CDR3 is CASSQDDRGSYEQYF. The CDR3 coding sequence is TGCGCCAGCAGCCAAGATGACAGGGGGTCCTACGAGCAGTACTTC. The genes are TRBV4-3 and TRBJ2-7; 9 positions agree with TRBD1. Germline CDR1 reads LGHNA; CDR2 reads YSLEER. The CDR3 spans 15 residues. The V gene end was trimmed by 0 bases and the J gene end by 1 base; junction bases not matched to a gene: 1.

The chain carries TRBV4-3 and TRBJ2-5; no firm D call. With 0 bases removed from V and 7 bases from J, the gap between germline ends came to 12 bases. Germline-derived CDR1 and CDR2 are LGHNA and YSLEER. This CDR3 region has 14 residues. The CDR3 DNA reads TGCGCCAGCAGCCAAGATCGGTACGCCGGGACCCAGTACTTC. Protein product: CASSQDRYAGTQYF.

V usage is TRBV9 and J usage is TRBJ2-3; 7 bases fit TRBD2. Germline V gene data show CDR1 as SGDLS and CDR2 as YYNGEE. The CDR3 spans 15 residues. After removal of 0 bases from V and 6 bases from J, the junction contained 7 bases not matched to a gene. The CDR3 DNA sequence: TGTGCCAGCAGCGTAGACCCAGCGGGAAGGGATACGCAGTATTTT. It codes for CASSVDPAGRDTQYF.

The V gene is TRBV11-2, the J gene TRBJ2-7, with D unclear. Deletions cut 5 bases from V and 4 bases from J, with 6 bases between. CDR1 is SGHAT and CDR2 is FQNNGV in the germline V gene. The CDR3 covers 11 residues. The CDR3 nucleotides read TGTGCCAGCAGCGAAGAGTACGAGCAGTACTTC. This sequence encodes CASSEEYEQYF.

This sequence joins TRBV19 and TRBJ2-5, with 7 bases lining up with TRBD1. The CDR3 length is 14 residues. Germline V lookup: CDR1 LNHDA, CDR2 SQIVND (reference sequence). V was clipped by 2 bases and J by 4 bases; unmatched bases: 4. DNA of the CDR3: TGTGCCAGTAGTATACGAACAGGGGTAGAGACCCAGTACTTC. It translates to CASSIRTGVETQYF.

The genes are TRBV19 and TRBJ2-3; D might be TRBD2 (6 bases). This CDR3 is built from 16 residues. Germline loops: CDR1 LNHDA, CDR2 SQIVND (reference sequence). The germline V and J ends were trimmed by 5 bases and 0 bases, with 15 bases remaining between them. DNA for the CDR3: TGTGCCAGTAGTTGGGGGACTCTAGCTAGCACAGATACGCAGTATTTT. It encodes CASSWGTLASTDTQYF.

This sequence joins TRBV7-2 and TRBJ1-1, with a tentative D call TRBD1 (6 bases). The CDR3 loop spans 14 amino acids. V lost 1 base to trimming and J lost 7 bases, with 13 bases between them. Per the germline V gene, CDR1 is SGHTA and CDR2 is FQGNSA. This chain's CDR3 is CASSLGGGGGEAFF. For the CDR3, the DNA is TGTGCCAGCAGCTTAGGGGGAGGGGGGGGTGAAGCTTTCTTT.

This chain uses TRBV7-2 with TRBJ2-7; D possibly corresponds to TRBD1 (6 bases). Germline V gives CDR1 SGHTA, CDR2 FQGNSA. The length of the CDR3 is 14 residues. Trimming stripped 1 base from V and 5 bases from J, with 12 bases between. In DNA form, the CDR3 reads TGTGCCAGCAGCTTAGGTACAGGGCTCCACGAGCAGTACTTC. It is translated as CASSLGTGLHEQYF.